Listed below are T cell receptor beta chains from one sample, sequenced in a study of blood T cell repertoires in COVID-19. Repertoires were generated with immunoSEQ multiplex PCR, while TCRdb's copy carries only in-frame clones and drops some. The sample has approximately 150,000 clones, about nine tenths seen once. The sequenced sample was peripheral blood. The receptors here all came from a man aged 45-60 years who had recovered from COVID-19. The CDR3 runs from the conserved cysteine through the conserved F or W.

>TRBV3-1/TRBV3-2|TRBJ2-7
CASSQEHSGYEQYF
>TRBV6-2/TRBV6-3|TRBJ1-1
CASSWRHNTEAFF
>TRBV5-5|TRBJ2-5
CASSRVPGETQYF
>TRBV5-5|TRBJ1-6
CASSYTLTGLNSPLHF
>TRBV6-2/TRBV6-3|TRBJ2-7
CASSTGTGLREQYF
>TRBV6-5|TRBJ2-7
CASSRTGTYEQYF
>TRBV15|TRBJ2-4
CATSRSGGGEAKNIQYF
>TRBV2|TRBJ2-7
CASTGQNSYEQYF
>TRBV4-1|TRBJ1-1
CASSVSGVGNTEAFF
>TRBV5-4|TRBJ1-2
CASGRAGNGYTF
>TRBV11-2|TRBJ2-1
CASSKTTSGGYEQFF
>TRBV6-5|TRBJ1-4
CASSWGQFNEKLFF
>TRBV5-6|TRBJ2-2
CASSATGTGSSGELFF
>TRBV18|TRBJ2-1
CASSPRTGLAGVGEQFF
>TRBV6-5|TRBJ1-5
CASRSGTGGGQPQHF
>TRBV7-9|TRBJ1-4
CASSLDTGGEKLFF
>TRBV19|TRBJ2-1
CASSIDRDKYNEQFF
>TRBV11-2|TRBJ2-2
CASSSEDWTGELFF
>TRBV5-8|TRBJ1-2
CASSPKVPGQGSYGYTF
>TRBV6-6|TRBJ1-2
CASSYSTGGYIYGYTF
>TRBV19|TRBJ1-5
CASRRTGGDQPQHF
>TRBV4-1|TRBJ2-3
CASSLRLAGGPFTDTQYF
>TRBV6-4|TRBJ1-2
CASSAEGSDYGYTF
>TRBV6-6|TRBJ2-7
CASRDDRVNYEQYF
>TRBV14|TRBJ1-6
CASSQVGMGQGDSNSPLHF
>TRBV30|TRBJ1-2
CAWNEGTNYGYTF
>TRBV11-3|TRBJ1-1
CASSFGGGNTEAFF
>TRBV2|TRBJ1-1
CASSERGYTEAFF
>TRBV2|TRBJ1-5
CASSDRPRTVFNQPQHF
>TRBV7-9|TRBJ1-5
CASSSTGDWGPQHF
>TRBV7-2|TRBJ1-2
CASSFRDSGGYTF
>TRBV5-1|TRBJ1-1
CASSFTGSEAFF
>TRBV27|TRBJ2-1
CASSFTGGYGRSYNEQFF
>TRBV19|TRBJ1-5
CASSRDRGQQPQHF
>TRBV4-1|TRBJ2-1
CASSQTPAGGLYEQFF
>TRBV19|TRBJ1-2
CASIGGPNYGYTF
>TRBV7-9|TRBJ1-2
CASGDSGGSGYTF
>TRBV2|TRBJ2-1
CASSGGGISYNEQFF
>TRBV5-8|TRBJ2-5
CASSVDSIQETQYF
>TRBV5-4|TRBJ2-7
CASSPSSGGTSYEQYF
>TRBV5-8|TRBJ2-4
CASSLGHGQALFQYF
>TRBV29-1|TRBJ1-1
CSVTVQGTTEAFF
>TRBV7-6|TRBJ1-6
CASSLSSSLNSPLHF
>TRBV11-3|TRBJ2-1
CASSPRTSGANEQFF
>TRBV5-4|TRBJ2-1
CASSHAQRGGNNEQFF
>TRBV7-2|TRBJ1-6
CASSPTVYNSPLHF
>TRBV9|TRBJ1-1
CASSVVTGNTEAFF
>TRBV18|TRBJ2-5
CASSPQETQYF
>TRBV9|TRBJ1-5
CASSGQNNQPQHF
>TRBV4-3|TRBJ1-5
CASSQSWTGDQPQHF
>TRBV28|TRBJ2-3
CASSLTRTQYF
>TRBV5-1|TRBJ1-6
CASSGEGTYSPLHF